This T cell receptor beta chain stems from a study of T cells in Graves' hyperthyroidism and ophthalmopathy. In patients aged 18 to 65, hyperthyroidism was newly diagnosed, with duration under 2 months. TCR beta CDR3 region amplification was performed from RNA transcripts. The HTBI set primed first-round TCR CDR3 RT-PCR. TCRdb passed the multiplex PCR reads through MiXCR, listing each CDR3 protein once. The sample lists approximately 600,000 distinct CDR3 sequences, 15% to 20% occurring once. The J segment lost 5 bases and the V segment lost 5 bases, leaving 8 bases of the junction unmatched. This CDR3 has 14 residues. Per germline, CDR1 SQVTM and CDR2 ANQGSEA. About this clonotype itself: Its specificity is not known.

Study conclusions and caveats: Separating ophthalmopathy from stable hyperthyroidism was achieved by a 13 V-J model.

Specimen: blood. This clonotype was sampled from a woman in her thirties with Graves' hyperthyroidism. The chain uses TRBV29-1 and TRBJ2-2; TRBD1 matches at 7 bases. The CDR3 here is CSVLPGQRTGELFF. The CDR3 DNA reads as TGCAGCGTTCTTCCGGGACAGAGGACCGGGGAGCTGTTTTTT.